A selection of T cell receptor beta chains follows, all from one sample in a study of shared clonotypes between healthy human individuals. The protocol was immunoSEQ multiplex PCR, while the TCRdb copy is restricted to in-frame clones and leaves out a portion. Here the sample spans about 680,000 clones, roughly 94% being singletons. The sequenced material came from naive CD8+ T cells sorted from blood. All receptors come from a man in his thirties or forties in good health. Both conserved end residues are part of each CDR3. The D gene is left open where the match is weak. Only some rows state a clone size, as once, few, many or a class for expanded clones.

>TRBV4-1|-|14|-|TRBJ1-1
CASSQGHTNTEAFF
TGCGCCAGCAGCCAAGGACACACGAACACTGAAGCTTTCTTT
>TRBV10-3|TRBD1|17|-|TRBJ2-7
CAISITTGTGSIYEQYF
TGTGCCATCAGTATCACGACCGGGACAGGGTCCATCTACGAGCAGTACTTC
>TRBV4-3|-|14|-|TRBJ2-1
CASSQDNPEDEQFF
TGCGCCAGCAGCCAAGACAACCCAGAGGATGAGCAGTTCTTC
>TRBV6-6|-|14|-|TRBJ1-1
CASSYSLENTEAFF
TGTGCCAGCAGTTACTCGCTCGAGAACACTGAAGCTTTCTTT
>TRBV27|-|14|-|TRBJ2-5
CASSPSVGGETQYF
TGTGCCAGCAGTCCCTCCGTGGGGGGAGAGACCCAGTACTTC
>TRBV16|-|17|-|TRBJ2-5
CASSQPEHATGRETQYF
TGTGCCAGCAGCCAACCCGAGCACGCCACGGGGCGGGAGACCCAGTACTTC
>TRBV7-2|TRBD2|18|-|TRBJ2-5
CASSSGLAGPRARETQYF
TGTGCCAGCAGCTCGGGACTAGCGGGACCAAGGGCCAGGGAGACCCAGTACTTC
>TRBV27|TRBD1|15|-|TRBJ1-2
CASSLRGQGVYGYTF
TGTGCCAGCAGTCTAAGGGGACAGGGGGTTTATGGCTACACCTTC
>TRBV27|-|13|-|TRBJ2-2
CASSEVPNGELFF
TGTGCCAGCAGCGAAGTGCCCAACGGGGAGCTGTTTTTT
>TRBV4-1|-|18|-|TRBJ1-2
CASSPRATETMLFYGYTF
TGCGCCAGCAGCCCGAGGGCGACGGAGACTATGTTATTCTATGGCTACACCTTC
>TRBV11-2|TRBD2|14|-|TRBJ2-1
CASSLAGRVFEQFF
TGTGCCAGCAGCTTAGCCGGGAGGGTGTTCGAGCAGTTCTTC
>TRBV28|TRBD1|16|-|TRBJ2-1
CASSSPIDRGANEQFF
TGTGCCAGCAGTTCCCCGATAGACAGGGGGGCGAATGAGCAGTTCTTC
>TRBV7-9|TRBD2|10|-|TRBJ2-1
CASRGIAEFF
TGTGCTTCGCGGGGGATAGCTGAGTTCTTC
>TRBV7-9|-|12|-|TRBJ2-7
CASSGRDYEQYF
TGTGCCAGCAGCGGACGGGATTACGAGCAGTACTTC
>TRBV11-2|TRBD1|18|once|TRBJ2-2
CASSPGGDRGRNTGELFF
TGTGCCAGCAGCCCGGGCGGTGACAGGGGTCGGAACACCGGGGAGCTGTTTTTT
>TRBV9|TRBD2|15|-|TRBJ2-7
CASSASLADSYEQYF
TGTGCCAGCAGCGCCTCTCTAGCGGACTCCTACGAGCAGTACTTC
>TRBV4-1|TRBD1|16|-|TRBJ2-7
CASSQEGETGGFEQYF
TGCGCCAGCAGCCAAGAGGGCGAGACAGGGGGCTTCGAGCAGTACTTC
>TRBV10-3|TRBD2|15|-|TRBJ2-7
CAISGSGRRTYEQYF
TGTGCCATCAGTGGTAGCGGGAGGCGAACCTACGAGCAGTACTTC
>TRBV15|-|17|-|TRBJ2-7
CATSRDFDAGPNYEQYF
TGTGCCACCAGCAGAGATTTCGACGCGGGGCCCAACTACGAGCAGTACTTC
>TRBV28|-|10|-|TRBJ1-1
CASEGPEAFF
TGTGCCAGCGAAGGACCTGAAGCTTTCTTT
>TRBV7-2|-|13|once|TRBJ2-3
CASSLGEPDTQYF
TGTGCCAGCAGCTTAGGGGAGCCAGATACGCAGTATTTT
>TRBV7-9|-|14|-|TRBJ2-7
CASSVAGLTHEQYF
TGTGCCAGCAGCGTGGCCGGGCTGACTCACGAGCAGTACTTC
>TRBV28|-|14|-|TRBJ2-7
CASSFRTGPYEQYF
TGTGCCAGCAGTTTCCGGACGGGACCCTACGAGCAGTACTTC
>TRBV6-6|-|15|-|TRBJ2-5
CASSYMAGAGETQYF
TGTGCCAGCAGTTACATGGCAGGGGCAGGAGAGACCCAGTACTTC
>TRBV9|TRBD1|15|-|TRBJ2-7
CASSVSGTGAYEQYF
TGTGCCAGCAGCGTCTCCGGGACAGGGGCGTACGAGCAGTACTTC
>TRBV13|TRBD2|13|-|TRBJ2-7
CASSLGLGVEQYF
TGTGCCAGCAGCCTAGGACTAGGGGTCGAGCAGTACTTC
>TRBV21-1|-|13|-|TRBJ2-5
CARLAEPQETQYF
TGTGCCAGACTAGCGGAACCTCAAGAGACCCAGTACTTC
>TRBV6-6|-|14|-|TRBJ2-7
CASSVELSPYEQYF
TGTGCCAGCAGCGTGGAACTTTCACCCTACGAGCAGTACTTC
>TRBV9|TRBD1|18|-|TRBJ2-6
CASSVPSGQGFGANVLTF
TGTGCCAGCAGCGTCCCATCCGGACAGGGGTTTGGGGCCAACGTCCTGACTTTC
>TRBV2|-|17|-|TRBJ2-3
CASGEERKSPSTDTQYF
TGTGCCAGCGGGGAGGAGCGGAAGAGCCCTAGCACAGATACGCAGTATTTT
>TRBV5-5|TRBD2|16|-|TRBJ2-3
CASSSLAGGRRDTQYF
TGTGCCAGCAGCTCACTAGCGGGAGGGCGGAGAGATACGCAGTATTTT
>TRBV14|TRBD2|20|once|TRBJ2-3
CASSQLQTQVTGLARDTQYF
TGTGCCAGCAGCCAACTCCAGACCCAGGTCACGGGACTAGCGAGGGATACGCAGTATTTT
>TRBV19|-|16|-|TRBJ2-2
CASSPFGGLNTGELFF
TGTGCCAGTAGTCCCTTTGGGGGGCTGAACACCGGGGAGCTGTTTTTT
>TRBV27|TRBD2|16|-|TRBJ2-1
CASSKGAGGGPNEQFF
TGTGCCAGCAGTAAGGGAGCGGGAGGCGGTCCGAATGAGCAGTTCTTC
>TRBV6-5|-|15|-|TRBJ2-2
CASSTGSSSTGELFF
TGTGCCAGCAGTACCGGGTCCTCGTCCACCGGGGAGCTGTTTTTT
>TRBV29-1|-|13|-|TRBJ2-7
CSVWGRESGEQYF
TGCAGCGTTTGGGGCAGGGAAAGCGGCGAGCAGTACTTC
>TRBV28|-|19|-|TRBJ2-3
CASSLLGVLGGEGTDTQYF
TGTGCCAGCAGTTTATTGGGCGTGTTGGGGGGAGAGGGCACAGATACGCAGTATTTT
>TRBV19|-|13|-|TRBJ2-7
CASSTLGGYEQYF
TGTGCCAGTAGTACCCTGGGGGGCTACGAGCAGTACTTC
>TRBV2|-|12|-|TRBJ2-1
CASKGRVNEQFF
TGTGCCTCAAAGGGAAGGGTCAATGAGCAGTTCTTC
>TRBV29-1|TRBD2|16|-|TRBJ2-1
CSVEGLAGVSYNEQFF
TGCAGCGTTGAAGGGCTAGCGGGAGTCTCCTACAATGAGCAGTTCTTC
>TRBV14|-|17|-|TRBJ1-4
CASSQGILTATNEKLFF
TGTGCCAGCAGCCAAGGGATTTTGACGGCAACTAATGAAAAACTGTTTTTT
>TRBV9|-|14|-|TRBJ1-2
CASGSPRAAEGYTF
TGTGCCAGCGGGTCCCCCCGGGCCGCTGAAGGCTACACCTTC
>TRBV28|TRBD1|13|-|TRBJ2-7
CASSFGQGYEQYF
TGTGCCAGCAGTTTTGGACAGGGTTACGAGCAGTACTTC
>TRBV9|TRBD1|17|-|TRBJ2-2
CASSARQGVPNTGELFF
TGTGCCAGCAGCGCTCGACAGGGCGTACCGAACACCGGGGAGCTGTTTTTT
>TRBV5-1|-|13|-|TRBJ2-5
CASSSLDEETQYF
TGCGCCAGCAGCTCCCTGGACGAAGAGACCCAGTACTTC